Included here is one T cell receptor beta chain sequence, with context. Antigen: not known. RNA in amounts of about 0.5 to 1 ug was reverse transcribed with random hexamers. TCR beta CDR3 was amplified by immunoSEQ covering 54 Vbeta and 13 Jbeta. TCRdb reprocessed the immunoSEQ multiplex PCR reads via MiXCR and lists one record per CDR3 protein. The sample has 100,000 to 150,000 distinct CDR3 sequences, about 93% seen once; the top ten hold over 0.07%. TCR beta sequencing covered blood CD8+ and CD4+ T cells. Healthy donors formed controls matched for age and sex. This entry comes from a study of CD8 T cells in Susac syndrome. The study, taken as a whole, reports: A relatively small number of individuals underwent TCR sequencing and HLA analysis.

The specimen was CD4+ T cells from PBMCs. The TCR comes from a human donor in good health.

Written as DNA, the CDR3 is TGCGCCAGCAGCCTGGGCAGGGAGAACACCGGGGAGCTGTTTTTT. This gives the protein CASSLGRENTGELFF. This sequence joins TRBV5-1 and TRBJ2-2; tentatively, D is TRBD1 (5 bases). Germline CDR1 and CDR2: SGHRS and YFSETQ. V dropped 4 bases and J dropped 1 base, with 11 bases sitting between them. The CDR3 extends over 15 amino acids.